Listed below are T cell receptor beta chains from one sample, sequenced in a study of cytomegalovirus exposure and HLA in healthy donors. The data were produced by immunoSEQ multiplex PCR, yet TCRdb's version contains in-frame clones alone and is incomplete. The table lists about 88,000 clones, about 76% of them singletons. Sample: PBMCs. These receptors all stem from a woman aged 40 to 50 in good health and CMV-seronegative. Each CDR3 is given with its conserved first and last residue. The D gene is left open where the match is weak. Clone size is shown for a subset of rows, as once, few, many or a class of expanded clone.

d_call j_call clone_size v_call cdr3_nt cdr3_aa
. TRBJ2-3 . TRBV2 TGTGCCAGCAGCCCCACCCGCCGAGGGGATACGCAGTATTTT CASSPTRRGDTQYF
TRBD1 TRBJ1-5 few TRBV25-1 TGTGCCAGCAGTGGTACAGGGGGCTTATATCAGCCCCAGCATTTT CASSGTGGLYQPQHF
. TRBJ1-3 . TRBV5-6 TGTGCCAGCAGCGATACGGACAGCTTCTCTGGAAACACCATATATTTT CASSDTDSFSGNTIYF
TRBD1 TRBJ1-1 . TRBV7-2 TGTGCCAGCAGCCCACACAGGGGCACTGAAGCTTTCTTT CASSPHRGTEAFF
TRBD1 TRBJ2-5 . TRBV18 TGTGCCAGCTCACCACTAGTCCCGACAGGGAAGCAAGGGACCCAGTACTTC CASSPLVPTGKQGTQYF
. TRBJ2-7 . TRBV6-1 TGTGCCAGCAACCCGGGGAAACGCATAACCTACGAGCAGTACTTC CASNPGKRITYEQYF
TRBD2 TRBJ2-7 . TRBV7-2 TGTGCCAGCAGCTTAGAGTGGACTAGCAGCAACGAGCAGTACTTC CASSLEWTSSNEQYF
. TRBJ2-5 . TRBV5-1 TGCGCCAGCAGCTTGAAGGGGGGGGCTCAAGAGACCCAGTACTTC CASSLKGGAQETQYF
TRBD2 TRBJ2-3 . TRBV7-9 TGTGCCAGCAGCTCTGGCGGGGGGATTTTTACAGATACGCAGTATTTT CASSSGGGIFTDTQYF
TRBD1 TRBJ2-7 . TRBV7-8 TGTGCCAGCAGCCCTTCGGGACAGACGGCCTACGAGCAGTACTTC CASSPSGQTAYEQYF
. TRBJ2-2 . TRBV7-9 TGTGCCAGCAGCCCTCGGCCAGACAAGCCCGACACCGGGGAGCTGTTTTTT CASSPRPDKPDTGELFF
TRBD1 TRBJ1-1 few TRBV15 TGTGCCACCAGCAGAGGGGGGACAGGGAACACTGAAGCTTTCTTT CATSRGGTGNTEAFF
TRBD1 TRBJ1-2 . TRBV7-9 TGTGCCAGCAGCCTTACTAGACAGGGTCCCTATGGCTACACCTTC CASSLTRQGPYGYTF
TRBD1 TRBJ1-1 . TRBV7-9 TGTGCCAGCAGCTTAGGGGACAGGGGGCTGAACACTGAAGCTTTCTTT CASSLGDRGLNTEAFF
. TRBJ1-4 once TRBV5-6 TGTGCCAGCAGCTTGTACAGCCTTAATGAAAAACTGTTTTTT CASSLYSLNEKLFF
. TRBJ1-2 . TRBV6-1 TGTGCCAGCAGTGAGGGCGTTGACTATGGCTACACCTTC CASSEGVDYGYTF
. TRBJ2-1 . TRBV29-1 TGCAGCGTTTCTTGGGGCGCGAGGAATGAGCAGTTCTTC CSVSWGARNEQFF
. TRBJ2-7 . TRBV5-5 TGTGCCAGCAGCTTGGTTGGGGGGGCAAACTACGAGCAGTACTTC CASSLVGGANYEQYF
. TRBJ2-4 . TRBV11-2 TGTGCCAGCAGCCCATCTGCGAGCATTCAGTACTTC CASSPSASIQYF
TRBD1 TRBJ2-5 . TRBV9 TGTGCCAGCAGCGTAGACCTGGACAGGGCGGAGACCCAGTACTTC CASSVDLDRAETQYF
. TRBJ2-1 . TRBV6-5 TGTGCCAGCAGTCGACGATTGGACAACAATGAGCAGTTCTTC CASSRRLDNNEQFF
TRBD1 TRBJ1-4 . TRBV5-1 TGCGCCAGCAGCGCCTCCGGGACAGGAAATGAAAAACTGTTTTTT CASSASGTGNEKLFF
. TRBJ1-2 . TRBV7-2 TGTGCCAGCAGCTTATGGAGGATAAGGAACTATGGCTACACCTTC CASSLWRIRNYGYTF
. TRBJ2-6 . TRBV6-1 TGTGCCAGTCGGGTTTCTGGGGCCAACGTCCTGACTTTC CASRVSGANVLTF
. TRBJ1-1 . TRBV4-1 TGCGCCAGCAGCCCAACGGGCGGAGGAGCTTTCTTT CASSPTGGGAFF
TRBD1 TRBJ1-5 . TRBV11-2 TGTGCCAGCAGCCCCGGGACAGGGGGACAGCCCCAGCATTTT CASSPGTGGQPQHF
. TRBJ1-6 . TRBV6-1 TGTGCCAGCCTCGAGGGCAATTCACCCCTCCACTTT CASLEGNSPLHF
TRBD1 TRBJ2-7 . TRBV7-9 TGTGCCAGCAGCTTAGACAGGGGCGAGCAGTACTTC CASSLDRGEQYF
. TRBJ1-6 few TRBV10-3 TGTGCCATCAGCGGGGAGGGGATCAATTCACCCCTCCACTTT CAISGEGINSPLHF
. TRBJ2-7 . TRBV5-1 TGCGCCAGCAGGACGGGGACGGGGGGCGTTTCCTACGAGCAGTACTTC CASRTGTGGVSYEQYF
. TRBJ2-7 . TRBV4-2 TGTGCCAGCAGCCAAGATGCGGCAGGGGAGTGGAACGAGCAGTACTTC CASSQDAAGEWNEQYF
TRBD2 TRBJ2-5 . TRBV7-9 TGTGCCAGCAGCCGGACAAAAGGACTAGCCCAAGAGACCCAGTACTTC CASSRTKGLAQETQYF
. TRBJ2-4 . TRBV5-6 TGTGCCAGCAGCTTACGCGGGGTAAGGGCCAAAAACATTCAGTACTTC CASSLRGVRAKNIQYF
TRBD2 TRBJ2-5 . TRBV6-6 TGTGCCAGCAGTCAAGCGGGGGGAGAGACCCAGTACTTC CASSQAGGETQYF
TRBD1 TRBJ2-7 . TRBV5-1 TGCGCCAGCACCCCCAGGGGACAGGGTGATCCCTACGAGCAGTACTTC CASTPRGQGDPYEQYF